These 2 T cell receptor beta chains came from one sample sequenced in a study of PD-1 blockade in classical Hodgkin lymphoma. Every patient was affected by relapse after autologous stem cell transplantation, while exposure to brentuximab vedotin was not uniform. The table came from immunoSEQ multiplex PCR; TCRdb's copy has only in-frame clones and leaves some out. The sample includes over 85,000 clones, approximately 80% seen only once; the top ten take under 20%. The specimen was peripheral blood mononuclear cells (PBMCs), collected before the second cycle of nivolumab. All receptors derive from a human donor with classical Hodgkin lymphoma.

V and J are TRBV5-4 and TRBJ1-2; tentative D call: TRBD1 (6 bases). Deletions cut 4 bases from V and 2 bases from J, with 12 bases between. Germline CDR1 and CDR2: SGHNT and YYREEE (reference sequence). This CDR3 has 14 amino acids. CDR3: CASSTPGANYGYTF. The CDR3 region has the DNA TGTGCCAGCAGCACCCCAGGGGCCAACTATGGCTACACCTTC.

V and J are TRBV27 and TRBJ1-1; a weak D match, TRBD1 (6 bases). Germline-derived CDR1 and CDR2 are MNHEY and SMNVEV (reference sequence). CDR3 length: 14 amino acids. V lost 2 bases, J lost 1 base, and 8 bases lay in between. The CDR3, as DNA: TGTGCCAGCAGTTTAAGAGGGGGGAACACTGAAGCTTTCTTT. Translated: CASSLRGGNTEAFF.